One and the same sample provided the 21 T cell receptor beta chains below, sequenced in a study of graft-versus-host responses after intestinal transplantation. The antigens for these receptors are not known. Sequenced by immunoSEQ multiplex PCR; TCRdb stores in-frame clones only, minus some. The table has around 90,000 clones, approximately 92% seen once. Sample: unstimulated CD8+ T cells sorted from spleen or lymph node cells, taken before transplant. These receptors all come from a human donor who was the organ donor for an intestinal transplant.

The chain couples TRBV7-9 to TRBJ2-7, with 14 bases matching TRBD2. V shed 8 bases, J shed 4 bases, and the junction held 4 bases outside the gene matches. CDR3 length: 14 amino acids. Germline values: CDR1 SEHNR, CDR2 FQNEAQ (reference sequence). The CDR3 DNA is TGTGCCAGCCGCGGGACTAGCGGGGGATACGAGCAGTACTTC. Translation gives CASRGTSGGYEQYF.

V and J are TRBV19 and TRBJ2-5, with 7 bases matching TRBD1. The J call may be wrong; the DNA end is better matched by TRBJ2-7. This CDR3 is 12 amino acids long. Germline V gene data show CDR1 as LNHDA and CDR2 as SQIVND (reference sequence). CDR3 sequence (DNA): TGTGCCAGTAGTGCAAGGGGGCACGAGCAGTACTTC. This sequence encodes CASSARGHEQYF.

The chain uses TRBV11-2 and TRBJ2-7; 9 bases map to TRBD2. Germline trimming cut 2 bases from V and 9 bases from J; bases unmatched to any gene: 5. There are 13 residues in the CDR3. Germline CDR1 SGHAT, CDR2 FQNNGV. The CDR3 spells CASSLFWREGQYF. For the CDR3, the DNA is TGTGCCAGCAGCTTATTCTGGCGGGAGGGGCAGTACTTC.

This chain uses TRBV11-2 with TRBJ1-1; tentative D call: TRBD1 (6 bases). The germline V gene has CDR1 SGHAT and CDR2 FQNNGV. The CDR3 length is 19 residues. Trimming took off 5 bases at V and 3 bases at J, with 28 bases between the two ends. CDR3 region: CASSIPTALNRVVDTEAFF. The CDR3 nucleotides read TGTGCCAGCAGCATCCCGACGGCTTTAAACAGGGTGGTTGACACTGAAGCTTTCTTT. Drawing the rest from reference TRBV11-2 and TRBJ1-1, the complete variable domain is EAGVAQSPRYKIIEKRQSVAFWCNPISGHATLYWYQQILGQGPKLLIQFQNNGVVDDSQLPKDRFSAERLKGVDSTLKIQPAKLEDSAVYLCASSIPTALNRVVDTEAFFGQGTRLTVV.

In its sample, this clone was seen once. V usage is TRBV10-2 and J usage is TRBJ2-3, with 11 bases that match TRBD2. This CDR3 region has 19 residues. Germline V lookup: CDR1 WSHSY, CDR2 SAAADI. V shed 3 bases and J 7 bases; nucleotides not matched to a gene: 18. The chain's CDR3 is CASSDHLGFSGRASHTQYF. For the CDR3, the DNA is TGCGCCAGCAGTGATCATCTCGGGTTTAGCGGGAGGGCCAGCCATACGCAGTATTTT.

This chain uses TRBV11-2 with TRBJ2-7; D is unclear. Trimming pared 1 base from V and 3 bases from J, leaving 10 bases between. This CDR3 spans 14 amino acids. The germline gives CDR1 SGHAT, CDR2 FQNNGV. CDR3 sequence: CASSLVDTIYEQYF. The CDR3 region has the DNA TGTGCCAGCAGCTTAGTTGACACGATCTACGAGCAGTACTTC.

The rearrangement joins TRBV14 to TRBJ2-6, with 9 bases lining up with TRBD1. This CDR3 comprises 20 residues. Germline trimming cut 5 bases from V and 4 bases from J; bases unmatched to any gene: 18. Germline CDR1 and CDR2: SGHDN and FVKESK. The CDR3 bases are TGTGCCAGCAGCGACCACGGGACAGGGAGAAGATACTCCGGGGCCAACGTCCTGACTTTC. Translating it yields CASSDHGTGRRYSGANVLTF.

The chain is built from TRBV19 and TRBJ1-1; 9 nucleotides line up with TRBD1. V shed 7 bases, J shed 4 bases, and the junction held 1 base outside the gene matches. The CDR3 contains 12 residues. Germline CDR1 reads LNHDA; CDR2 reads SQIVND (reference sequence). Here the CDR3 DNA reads TGTGCCAGTAAGACAGGGGGCACTGAAGCTTTCTTT. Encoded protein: CASKTGGTEAFF. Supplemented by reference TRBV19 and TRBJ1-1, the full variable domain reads DGGITQSPKYLFRKEGQNVTLSCEQNLNHDAMYWYRQDPGQGLRLIYYSQIVNDFQKGDIAEGYSVSREKKESFPLTVTSAQKNPTAFYLCASKTGGTEAFFGQGTRLTVV.

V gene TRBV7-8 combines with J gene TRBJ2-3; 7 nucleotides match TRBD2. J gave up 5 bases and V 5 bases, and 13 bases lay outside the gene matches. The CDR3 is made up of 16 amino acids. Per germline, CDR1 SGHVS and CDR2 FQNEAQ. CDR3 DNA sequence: TGTGCCAGCAGCCCCCGATGGGAGGGCCAGGGAGATACGCAGTATTTT. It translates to CASSPRWEGQGDTQYF.

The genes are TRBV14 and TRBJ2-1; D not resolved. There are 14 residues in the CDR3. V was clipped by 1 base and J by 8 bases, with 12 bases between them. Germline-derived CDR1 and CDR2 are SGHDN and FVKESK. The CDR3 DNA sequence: TGTGCCAGCAGCCAAGTGGATCGGGTCGATGAGCAGTTCTTC. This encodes CASSQVDRVDEQFF.

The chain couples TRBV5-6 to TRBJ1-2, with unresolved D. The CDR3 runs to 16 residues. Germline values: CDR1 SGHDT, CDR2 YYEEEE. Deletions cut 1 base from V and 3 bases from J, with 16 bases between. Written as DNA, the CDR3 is TGTGCCAGCAGCTTGCTAGCCGGAGAAATGTACTATGGCTACACCTTC. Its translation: CASSLLAGEMYYGYTF.

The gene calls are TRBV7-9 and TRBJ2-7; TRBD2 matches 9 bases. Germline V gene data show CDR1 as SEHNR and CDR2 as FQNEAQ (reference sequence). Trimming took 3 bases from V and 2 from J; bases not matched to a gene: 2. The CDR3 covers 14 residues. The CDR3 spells CASSFQRGAYEQYF. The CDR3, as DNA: TGTGCCAGCAGCTTCCAGCGGGGGGCCTACGAGCAGTACTTC.

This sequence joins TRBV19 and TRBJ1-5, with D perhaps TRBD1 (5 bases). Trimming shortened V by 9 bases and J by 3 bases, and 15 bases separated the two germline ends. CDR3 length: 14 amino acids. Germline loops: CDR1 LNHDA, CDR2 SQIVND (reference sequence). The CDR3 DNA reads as TGTGCCAGAACCCTCGGACAAATCAATCAGCCCCAGCATTTT. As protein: CARTLGQINQPQHF.

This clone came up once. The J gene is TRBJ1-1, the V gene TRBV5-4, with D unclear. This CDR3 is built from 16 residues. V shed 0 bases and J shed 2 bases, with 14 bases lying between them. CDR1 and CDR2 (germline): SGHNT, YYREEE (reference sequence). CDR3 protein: CASSLGGLRLNTEAFF. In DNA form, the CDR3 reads TGTGCCAGCAGCTTGGGAGGGCTTAGACTCAACACTGAAGCTTTCTTT. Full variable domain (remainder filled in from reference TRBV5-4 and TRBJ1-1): ETGVTQSPTHLIKTRGQQVTLRCSSQSGHNTVSWYQQALGQGPQFIFQYYREEENGRGNFPPRFSGLQFPNYSSELNVNALELDDSALYLCASSLGGLRLNTEAFFGQGTRLTVV.

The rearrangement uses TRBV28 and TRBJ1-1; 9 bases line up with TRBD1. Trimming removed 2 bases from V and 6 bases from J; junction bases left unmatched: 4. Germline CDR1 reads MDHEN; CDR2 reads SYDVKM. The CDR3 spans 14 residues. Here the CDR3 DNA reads TGTGCCAGCAGTTTAGGGACAGGGCAGGCTGAAGCTTTCTTT. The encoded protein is CASSLGTGQAEAFF.

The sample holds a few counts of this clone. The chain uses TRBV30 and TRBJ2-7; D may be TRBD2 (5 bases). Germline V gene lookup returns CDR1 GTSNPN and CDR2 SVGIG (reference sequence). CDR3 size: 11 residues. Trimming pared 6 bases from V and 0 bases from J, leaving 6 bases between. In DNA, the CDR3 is TGTGCCTGCGGGGACTCCTACGAGCAGTACTTC. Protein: CACGDSYEQYF.

CDR3: CASSNLLNYEQYF. In DNA, the CDR3 is TGTGCCAGTAGTAATCTCCTTAACTACGAGCAGTACTTC. The V and J genes are TRBV19 and TRBJ2-7; D not certain. CDR3 length: 13 amino acids. V lost 4 bases and J lost 3, with 10 bases in between. The germline V gene encodes CDR1 LNHDA and CDR2 SQIVND (reference sequence).

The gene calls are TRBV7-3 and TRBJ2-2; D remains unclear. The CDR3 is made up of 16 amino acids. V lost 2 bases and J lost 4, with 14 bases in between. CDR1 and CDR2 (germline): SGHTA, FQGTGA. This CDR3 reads CASSLFPGSLTGELFF. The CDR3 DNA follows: TGTGCCAGCAGCTTATTCCCCGGGTCACTCACCGGGGAGCTGTTTTTT. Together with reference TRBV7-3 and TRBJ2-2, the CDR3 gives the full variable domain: GAGVSQTPSNKVTEKGKYVELRCDPISGHTALYWYRQSLGQGPEFLIYFQGTGAADDSGLPNDRFFAVRPEGSVSTLKIQRTERGDSAVYLCASSLFPGSLTGELFFGEGSRLTVL.

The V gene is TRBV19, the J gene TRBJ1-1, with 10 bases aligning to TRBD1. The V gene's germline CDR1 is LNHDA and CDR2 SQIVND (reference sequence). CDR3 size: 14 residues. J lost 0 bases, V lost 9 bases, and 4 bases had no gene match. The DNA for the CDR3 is TGTGCCAGCCGGGGACAGGGGATGAACACTGAAGCTTTCTTT. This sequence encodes CASRGQGMNTEAFF.

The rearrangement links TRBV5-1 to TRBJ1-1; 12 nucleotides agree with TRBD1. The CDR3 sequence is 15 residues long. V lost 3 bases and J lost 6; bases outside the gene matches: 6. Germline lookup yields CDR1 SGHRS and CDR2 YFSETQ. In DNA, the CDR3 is TGCGCCAGCAGCTGGGGACAGGGGGCTATTGCTGAAGCTTTCTTT. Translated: CASSWGQGAIAEAFF.

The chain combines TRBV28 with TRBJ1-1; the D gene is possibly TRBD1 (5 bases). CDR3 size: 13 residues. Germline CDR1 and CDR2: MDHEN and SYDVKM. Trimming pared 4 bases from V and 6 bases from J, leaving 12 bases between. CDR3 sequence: CASSSLGGAEAFF. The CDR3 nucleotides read TGTGCCAGCAGTTCCCTGGGGGGAGCTGAAGCTTTCTTT.